This TCR beta chain is drawn from a study of molecular identifiers for immune sequencing clone quantification. Germline values: CDR1 LGHDT, CDR2 YNNKEL (reference sequence). V lost 0 bases, J lost 3 bases, and 8 bases lay in between. This CDR3 comprises 14 residues. MiXCR was run by TCRdb on the PCR reads, yielding one entry per CDR3 protein. The table has under 350,000 distinct CDR3 sequences, roughly a quarter seen once. The J gene is TRBJ1-1, the V gene TRBV3-1, with D possibly matching TRBD1 (6 bases). The sequenced material came from naive CD8+ T cells from blood, with Jurkat cell RNA spiked in. Subset specified: FACS-sorted CD8+CD4-CCR7+CD45RA+ naive T cells. The TCR originated in a human donor in good health. Some libraries in this study had Jurkat cell RNA spiked in. The CDR3 loop is CASSQDRGDTEAFF. CDR3 bases: TGTGCCAGCAGCCAAGATAGGGGGGACACTGAAGCTTTCTTT.